One sample yielded the 30 T cell receptor beta chains listed below, sequenced in a study of siplizumab effects on memory and regulatory T cells (dated by TCRdb to about 2019). The library was built by means of the immunoSEQ multiplex PCR assay. Imported from immuneACCESS, the table was reduced by TCRdb to in-frame sequences with V and J called. These copies leave out some clones; in studies compared against another copy, an unresolved V gene accounts for under half, and the cause of the remainder is not known. Within this sample are 70,000 to 95,000 clones, with roughly 95% of them counted one time only. Approximately 0.031% of the sample rests with the top ten. The sequenced sample was naive CD4+ T cells sorted from blood. The intended sense of this specimen's cell subset or site label: unstimulated naive T cells. These receptors were taken from a human donor in good health.

The gene calls are TRBV28 and TRBJ1-2; TRBD1 agrees at 7 bases. Trimming at V came to 5 bases and at J to 8 bases, leaving 8 bases not matched to a gene. CDR3 size: 13 residues. Per the germline V gene, CDR1 is MDHEN and CDR2 is SYDVKM. CDR3 residues: CASSGRRGRGYTF. The CDR3 coding sequence is TGTGCCAGCAGTGGACGAAGGGGGCGGGGCTACACCTTC.

The chain links TRBV6-5 to TRBJ1-3; D is unclear. Trimming shortened V by 0 bases and J by 0 bases, and 9 bases separated the two germline ends. Germline loops: CDR1 MNHEY, CDR2 SVGAGI. CDR3 length: 16 residues. CDR3 residues: CASSYSQWNSGNTIYF. DNA of the CDR3: TGTGCCAGCAGTTACTCTCAGTGGAACTCTGGAAACACCATATATTTT.

The chain recombines TRBV5-5 with TRBJ2-1; TRBD1 matches at 9 bases. This CDR3 region has 16 residues. In germline, CDR1 is SGHKS, CDR2 YYEKEE (reference sequence). V lost 4 bases and J lost 10; bases outside the gene matches: 15. The DNA of the CDR3 is TGTGCCAGCAGCCTAGCCGGGACAGGGTTGGTCGGCGAGCAGTTCTTC. Amino acid sequence: CASSLAGTGLVGEQFF.

The chain links TRBV5-6 to TRBJ1-2; D is unclear. The germline CDR1 and CDR2 sequences are SGHDT and YYEEEE. The germline V and J ends were trimmed by 0 bases and 2 bases, with 5 bases remaining between them. There are 13 residues in the CDR3. In DNA, the CDR3 is TGTGCCAGCAGCTTGGAACAGAACTATGGCTACACCTTC. Translating it yields CASSLEQNYGYTF.

The chain couples TRBV11-2 to TRBJ2-2; no reliable D call. Germline assignment: CDR1 SGHAT and CDR2 FQNNGV. V was trimmed by 3 bases and J by 1 base, leaving 9 bases between them. CDR3 length equals 15 residues. The CDR3 nucleotides read TGTGCCAGCAGCTTCCTCGCAGGGAACACCGGGGAGCTGTTTTTT. Protein: CASSFLAGNTGELFF.

The chain couples TRBV4-2 to TRBJ2-3; D is unresolved. CDR1 LGHNA and CDR2 YNFKEQ come from the germline V gene. The CDR3 totals 15 residues. V lost 3 bases, J lost 4 bases, and 14 bases lay in between. CDR3 DNA: TGTGCCAGCAGCCAGATCGGTGGGTACGCAGATACGCAGTATTTT. Amino acid sequence: CASSQIGGYADTQYF.

The genes are TRBV15 and TRBJ2-1; D gene uncertain. CDR3 size: 13 residues. The V end was cut by 2 bases, the J end by 7 bases, with 9 bases between. Germline V CDR1 and CDR2: LNHNV, YYDKDF (reference sequence). CDR3 DNA: TGTGCCACCAGCAGACGCTGGGAAAATGAGCAGTTCTTC. This sequence encodes CATSRRWENEQFF.

This CDR3 reads CASSVGGGSLLGGYTF. CDR3 DNA sequence: TGTGCCAGCAGCGTAGGTGGCGGATCCCTTCTCGGTGGCTACACCTTC. The chain couples TRBV9 to TRBJ1-2; D is unresolved. This CDR3 spans 16 amino acids. The germline CDR1 and CDR2 sequences are SGDLS and YYNGEE. V was trimmed by 0 bases and J by 7 bases, leaving 19 bases between them.

This clone was counted a few times. This chain connects TRBV2 to TRBJ1-6; D not resolved. Germline CDR1 and CDR2: SNHLY and FYNNEI. The V end was cut by 4 bases, the J end by 0 bases, with 10 bases between. The CDR3 spans 16 residues. CDR3 nucleotide sequence: TGTGCCAGCAGTGTTGGAGGGAGCTCCTATAATTCACCCCTCCACTTT. The encoded protein is CASSVGGSSYNSPLHF.

This chain links TRBV11-2 with TRBJ2-7; D remains ambiguous. V lost 1 base to trimming and J lost 2 bases, with 12 bases between them. The CDR3 runs 15 residues. Germline lookup yields CDR1 SGHAT and CDR2 FQNNGV. CDR3 loop: CASSLAWVGTYEQYF. CDR3 DNA sequence: TGTGCCAGCAGCTTAGCATGGGTCGGAACCTACGAGCAGTACTTC.

The chain employs TRBV27 and TRBJ2-7; D is perhaps TRBD1 (6 bases). The CDR3 is 18 amino acids. Trimming removed 5 bases from V and 0 bases from J, with 23 bases in between. The germline V gene encodes CDR1 MNHEY and CDR2 SMNVEV (reference sequence). This CDR3 is CASSLLPPWTASSYEQYF. The CDR3 DNA follows: TGTGCCAGCAGTCTCCTCCCGCCGTGGACAGCGAGCTCCTACGAGCAGTACTTC.

The CDR3 reads CASRRNRGEANEQFF. For the CDR3, the DNA is TGTGCCAGCAGACGAAACAGGGGGGAGGCCAATGAGCAGTTCTTC. V and J are TRBV2 and TRBJ2-1, with TRBD1 matching 8 bases. The CDR3 is made up of 15 amino acids. Germline trimming cut 6 bases from V and 6 bases from J; bases unmatched to any gene: 10. Germline loops: CDR1 SNHLY, CDR2 FYNNEI.

The chain uses TRBV18 and TRBJ2-3; the D is unclear. This CDR3 spans 14 amino acids. V gave up 1 base and J gave up 2 bases, with 7 bases separating them. Germline CDR1 reads KGHSH; CDR2 reads LQKENI. DNA of the CDR3: TGTGCCAGCTCACCACAATTTCTCACAGATACGCAGTATTTT. Protein: CASSPQFLTDTQYF.

The V and J genes are TRBV15 and TRBJ2-4; possibly TRBD2 for D (6 bases). CDR1 and CDR2 (germline): LNHNV, YYDKDF (reference sequence). Between the trimmed V and J ends, which lost 0 bases and 4 bases, there was a span of 13 bases. There are 16 residues in the CDR3. CDR3 nucleotides: TGTGCCACCAGCAGAGATGACGGGCGGGGTAAAAACATTCAGTACTTC. The encoded protein is CATSRDDGRGKNIQYF. Looking up the rest from reference TRBV15 and TRBJ2-4 gives the full variable domain: DAMVIQNPRYQVTQFGKPVTLSCSQTLNHNVMYWYQQKSSQAPKLLFHYYDKDFNNEADTPDNFQSRRPNTSFCFLDIRSPGLGDTAMYLCATSRDDGRGKNIQYFGAGTRLSVL.

This sequence joins TRBV18 and TRBJ1-6, with TRBD1 as a possible D gene (6 bases). There are 15 residues in the CDR3. CDR1 and CDR2 (germline): KGHSH, LQKENI. Trimming left V 2 bases short and J 5 bases short, with 10 bases between. CDR3 DNA sequence: TGTGCCAGCTCACCAAACAGGGAACATAATTCACCCCTCCACTTT. Translating it yields CASSPNREHNSPLHF.

The J gene is TRBJ1-1, the V gene TRBV28, with D tentatively TRBD1 (6 bases). The CDR3 is 13 amino acids. From germline, CDR1 is MDHEN and CDR2 SYDVKM. Trimming stripped 6 bases from V and 3 bases from J, with 11 bases between. The CDR3: CASRAQGDTEAFF. Here the CDR3 DNA reads TGTGCCAGCAGAGCACAGGGAGACACTGAAGCTTTCTTT.

This chain joins TRBV5-4 and TRBJ1-2; D may be TRBD1 (6 bases). This CDR3 comprises 16 residues. V was trimmed by 2 bases and J by 2 bases, leaving 16 bases between them. Germline CDR1 SGHNT, CDR2 YYREEE (reference sequence). Written as DNA, the CDR3 is TGTGCCAGCAGCTTTGGTTCTCCAGGGACAAACTATGGCTACACCTTC. This gives the protein CASSFGSPGTNYGYTF.

This clone was counted a single time. V and J are TRBV5-4 and TRBJ2-5, with D perhaps TRBD1 (6 bases). From germline, CDR1 is SGHNT and CDR2 YYREEE (reference sequence). Trimming removed 4 bases at V and 1 base at J, with 20 bases between. The CDR3 is 17 residues long. The CDR3 DNA follows: TGTGCCAGCAGCCGTACTACAGGGCCCCCCACCCAAGAGACCCAGTACTTC. As protein: CASSRTTGPPTQETQYF.

This rearrangement joins TRBV30 to TRBJ1-4, with D possibly matching TRBD1 (6 bases). CDR1 is GTSNPN and CDR2 is SVGIG in the germline V gene (reference sequence). V lost 2 bases, J lost 17 bases, and 9 bases lay in between. The CDR3 is 9 residues long. DNA of the CDR3: TGTGCCTGGAGTCGGGGGGCCTTTTTT. It encodes CAWSRGAFF.

The chain links TRBV20-1 to TRBJ1-2, with D unresolved. This CDR3 has 11 amino acids. Germline loops: CDR1 DFQATT, CDR2 SNEGSKA (reference sequence). Trimming cost V 3 bases and J 2 bases, with 4 bases left between them. The DNA for the CDR3 is TGCAGTGCTAGGCAGAACTATGGCTACACCTTC. This translates into CSARQNYGYTF.

CDR3 bases: TGTGCCAGCAGCTTTCCCACAGATACGCAGTATTTT. Amino acid sequence: CASSFPTDTQYF. The chain joins TRBV7-9 to TRBJ2-3; D is undetermined. The CDR3 covers 12 residues. Per germline, CDR1 SEHNR and CDR2 FQNEAQ (reference sequence). Trimming cost V 3 bases and J 2 bases, with 3 bases left between them.

The J gene is TRBJ1-5, the V gene TRBV6-1; the match to TRBD1 covers 9 bases. The CDR3 has 14 amino acids. V lost 4 bases, J lost 2 bases, and 0 bases stayed unmatched. Per the germline V gene, CDR1 is MNHNS and CDR2 is SASEGT. CDR3: CASSGDRGNQPQHF. The CDR3 DNA is TGTGCCAGCAGTGGGGACAGGGGCAATCAGCCCCAGCATTTT.

This clone occurred once. The chain links TRBV2 to TRBJ2-5; D may be TRBD2 (5 bases). CDR3 length: 13 residues. V shed 7 bases and J shed 2 bases, with 11 bases lying between them. In germline, CDR1 is SNHLY, CDR2 FYNNEI. CDR3 sequence (DNA): TGTGCCAGCACCCGGCGGGTTCAAGAGACCCAGTACTTC. Protein sequence: CASTRRVQETQYF.

A remark on this clone: Relative to the germline gene, one junction end is altered; a read error may explain this. This CDR3 is CASSLEKTNQSQHF. The CDR3 coding sequence is TGTGCCAGCTCGCTAGAAAAGACCAATCAGTCCCAGCATTTT. The chain couples TRBV18 to TRBJ1-5; D call uncertain. This CDR3 region has 14 residues. Germline CDR1 KGHSH, CDR2 LQKENI.

The chain combines TRBV28 with TRBJ1-5, with D possibly matching TRBD1 (5 bases). Germline V lookup: CDR1 MDHEN, CDR2 SYDVKM. The CDR3 contains 13 residues. Trimming cost V 8 bases and J 4 bases, with 12 bases left between them. DNA of the CDR3: TGTGCCAGCGAAACAGGCCCAAATCAGCCCCAGCATTTT. It specifies CASETGPNQPQHF.

V usage is TRBV19 and J usage is TRBJ2-6; D gene unclear. The CDR3 runs to 17 residues. Germline loops: CDR1 LNHDA, CDR2 SQIVND (reference sequence). The V end was cut by 3 bases, the J end by 0 bases, with 12 bases between. For the CDR3, the DNA is TGTGCCAGTAGTATGGTAAGGGTGATCTCTGGGGCCAACGTCCTGACTTTC. Translated: CASSMVRVISGANVLTF.

This chain links TRBV29-1 with TRBJ1-2; D remains unclear. The V gene's germline CDR1 is SQVTM and CDR2 ANQGSEA. This CDR3 is built from 15 residues. V gave up 1 base and J gave up 6 bases, with 18 bases separating them. The CDR3 DNA follows: TGCAGCGTTGAAGCCCCTACTCCCCAATCGAATGGCTACACCTTC. This encodes CSVEAPTPQSNGYTF.

This clone was seen just once. Because the CDR3's place on the DNA is in doubt, the DNA is left out and the CDR3 is given as listed by TCRdb. The J gene is TRBJ1-2, the V gene TRBV21-1. TRBV21-1 is designated a pseudogene. The CDR3 has 15 residues if both end residues are counted. The CDR3 spells CASSKYVCLLDGYTF.

CDR3 DNA sequence: TGTGCCAGCAGTGATCTGGGGGAGATTAATGAAAAACTGTTTTTT. Protein: CASSDLGEINEKLFF. The chain has TRBV25-1 and TRBJ1-4, with a weak D call TRBD1 (5 bases). Germline V lookup: CDR1 MGHDK, CDR2 SYGVNS. V was clipped by 3 bases and J by 4 bases, with 12 bases between them. CDR3 length: 15 residues.

The chain has TRBV6-5 and TRBJ2-1; D unclear. V shed 7 bases and J shed 2 bases, with 12 bases lying between them. CDR1 and CDR2 from the germline V gene are MNHEY and SVGAGI. The CDR3 spans 14 residues. The CDR3 loop reads CASNPGRAYNEQFF. The CDR3 DNA sequence: TGTGCCAGCAACCCAGGCCGAGCCTACAATGAGCAGTTCTTC.